The subject of this entry is one T cell receptor beta chain. The record originates from a study of regulatory T cells in long-lasting Graves disease. The ends were cut back, 9 bases at V and 2 bases at J, with 21 bases in the middle. There are 16 residues in the CDR3. Germline V gene lookup returns CDR1 LNHDA and CDR2 SQIVND (reference sequence). Arm-PCR of CDR3 regions and iRepertoire HTBI primers were used to build TCR beta libraries. Via MiXCR, TCRdb re-called the multiplex PCR reads, giving one row per CDR3 protein. This table has approximately 400,000 distinct CDR3 sequences, over 14% appearing once. Indicated time point: newly diagnosed GD, antithyroid drugs for less than 3 months. TCR sequences were obtained from RNA taken from PBMCs. American Thyroid Association guidelines defined how Graves' disease was diagnosed. These same records also appear under a second study, on T cells in Graves' hyperthyroidism and ophthalmopathy.

Sample: peripheral blood mononuclear cells (PBMCs), taken at new diagnosis, from a patient treated with antithyroid drugs. The V call is TRBV19, the J call TRBJ2-3; D possibly uses TRBD1 or TRBD2 (5 bases each). The TCR comes from a woman aged 40 to 50 with Graves disease. DNA for the CDR3: TGTGCCAGCCATAGAACCGGGACCTTGAACACAGATACGCAGTATTTT. As protein: CASHRTGTLNTDTQYF.